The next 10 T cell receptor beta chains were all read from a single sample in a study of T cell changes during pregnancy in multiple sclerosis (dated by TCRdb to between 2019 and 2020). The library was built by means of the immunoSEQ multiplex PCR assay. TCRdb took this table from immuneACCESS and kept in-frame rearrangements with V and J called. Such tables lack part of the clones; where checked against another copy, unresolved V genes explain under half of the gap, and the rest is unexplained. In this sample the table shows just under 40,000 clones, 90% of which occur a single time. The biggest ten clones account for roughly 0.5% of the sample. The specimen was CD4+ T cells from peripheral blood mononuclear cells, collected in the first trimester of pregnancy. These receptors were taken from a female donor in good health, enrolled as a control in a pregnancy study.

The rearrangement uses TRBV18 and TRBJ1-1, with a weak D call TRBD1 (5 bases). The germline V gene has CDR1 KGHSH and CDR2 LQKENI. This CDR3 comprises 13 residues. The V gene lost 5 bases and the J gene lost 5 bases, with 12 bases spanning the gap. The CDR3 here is CASSAHGGTEAFF. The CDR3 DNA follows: TGTGCCAGCTCAGCCCACGGGGGGACTGAAGCTTTCTTT. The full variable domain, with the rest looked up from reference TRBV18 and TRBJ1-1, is NAGVMQNPRHLVRRRGQEARLRCSPMKGHSHVYWYRQLPEEGLKFMVYLQKENIIDESGMPKERFSAEFPKEGPSILRIQQVVRGDSAAYFCASSAHGGTEAFFGQGTRLTVV.

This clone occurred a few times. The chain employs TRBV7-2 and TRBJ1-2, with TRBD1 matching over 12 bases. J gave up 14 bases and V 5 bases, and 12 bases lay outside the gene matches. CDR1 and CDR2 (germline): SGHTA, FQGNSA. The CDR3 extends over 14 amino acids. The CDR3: CASSPRDRGRGRTF. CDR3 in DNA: TGTGCCAGCAGCCCCCGGGACAGGGGGCGAGGTAGAACCTTC.

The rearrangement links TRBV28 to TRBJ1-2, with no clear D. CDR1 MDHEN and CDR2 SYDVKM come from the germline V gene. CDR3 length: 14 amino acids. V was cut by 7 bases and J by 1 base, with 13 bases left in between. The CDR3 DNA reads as TGTGCCAGCATCTCAAACAGTTTTAACTATGGCTACACCTTC. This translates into CASISNSFNYGYTF.

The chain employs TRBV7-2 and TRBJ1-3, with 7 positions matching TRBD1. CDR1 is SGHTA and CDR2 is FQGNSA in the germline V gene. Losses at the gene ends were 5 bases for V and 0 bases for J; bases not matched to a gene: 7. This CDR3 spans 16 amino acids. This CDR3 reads CASSLGDRASGNTIYF. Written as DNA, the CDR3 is TGTGCCAGCAGCCTGGGGGACAGAGCCTCTGGAAACACCATATATTTT.

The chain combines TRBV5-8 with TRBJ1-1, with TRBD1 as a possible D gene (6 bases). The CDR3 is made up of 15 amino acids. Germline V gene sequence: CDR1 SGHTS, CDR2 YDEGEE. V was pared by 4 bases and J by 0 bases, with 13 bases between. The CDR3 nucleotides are TGTGCCAGCAGCGGGACGACAGGATTGAACACTGAAGCTTTCTTT. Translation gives CASSGTTGLNTEAFF.

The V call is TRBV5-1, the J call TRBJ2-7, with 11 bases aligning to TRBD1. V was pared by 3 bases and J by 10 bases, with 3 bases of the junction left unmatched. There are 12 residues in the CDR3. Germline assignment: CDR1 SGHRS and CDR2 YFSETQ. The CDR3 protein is CASSWGQGDQYF. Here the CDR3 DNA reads TGCGCCAGCAGCTGGGGACAGGGGGATCAGTACTTC.

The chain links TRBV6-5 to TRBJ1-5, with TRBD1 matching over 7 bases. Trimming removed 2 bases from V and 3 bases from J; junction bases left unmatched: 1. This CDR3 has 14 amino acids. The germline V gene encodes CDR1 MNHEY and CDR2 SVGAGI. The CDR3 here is CASSYKGANQPQHF. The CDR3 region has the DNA TGTGCCAGCAGTTACAAGGGGGCCAATCAGCCCCAGCATTTT.

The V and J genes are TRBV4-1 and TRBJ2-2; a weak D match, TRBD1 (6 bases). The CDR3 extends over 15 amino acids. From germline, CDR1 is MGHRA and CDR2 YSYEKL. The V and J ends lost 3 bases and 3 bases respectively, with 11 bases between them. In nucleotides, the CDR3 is TGCGCCAGCAGCCAGGAACACAGGGACACCGGGGAGCTGTTTTTT. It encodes CASSQEHRDTGELFF.

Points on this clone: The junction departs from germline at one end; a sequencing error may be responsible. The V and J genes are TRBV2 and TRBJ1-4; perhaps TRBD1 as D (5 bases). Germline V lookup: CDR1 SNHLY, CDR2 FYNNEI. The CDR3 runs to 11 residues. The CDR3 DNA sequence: TGTGCCAGCAGTGAAGGCTTGGGACTTACTTTT. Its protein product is CASSEGLGLTF.

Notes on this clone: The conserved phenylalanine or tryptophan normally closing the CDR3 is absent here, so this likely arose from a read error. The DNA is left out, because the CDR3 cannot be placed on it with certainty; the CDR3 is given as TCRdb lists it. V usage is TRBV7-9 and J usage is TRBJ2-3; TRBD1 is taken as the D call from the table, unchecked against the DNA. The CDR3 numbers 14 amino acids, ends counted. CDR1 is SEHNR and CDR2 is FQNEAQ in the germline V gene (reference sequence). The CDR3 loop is CASSSSGTGLGGVG.